The sample holds a few counts of the clone carrying this T cell receptor (beta chain). Additional DNA sequences in this sample encode the identical CDR3. Only in-frame clones appear in the TCRdb table, and some are missing; sequencing was by immunoSEQ multiplex PCR. Of tens of thousands of clones in the sample, roughly nine tenths were seen once. This sample stems from a study of blood T cell repertoires in COVID-19. Whole-study context: Both acute and convalescent COVID-19 samples were obtained from the United States, Italy and Spain.

Germline V gene lookup returns CDR1 SGHRS and CDR2 YFSETQ. With V trimmed by 0 bases and J by 8 bases, 4 bases remained unmatched. The CDR3 sequence is 14 residues long. The source of this sequence is a man older than 75 with acute or convalescent COVID-19. The chain couples TRBV5-1 to TRBJ2-1; 8 nucleotides line up with TRBD2. Source material: peripheral blood. CDR3: CASSLGLATDEQFF. The CDR3 nucleotides are TGCGCCAGCAGCTTGGGACTAGCGACGGATGAGCAGTTCTTC.